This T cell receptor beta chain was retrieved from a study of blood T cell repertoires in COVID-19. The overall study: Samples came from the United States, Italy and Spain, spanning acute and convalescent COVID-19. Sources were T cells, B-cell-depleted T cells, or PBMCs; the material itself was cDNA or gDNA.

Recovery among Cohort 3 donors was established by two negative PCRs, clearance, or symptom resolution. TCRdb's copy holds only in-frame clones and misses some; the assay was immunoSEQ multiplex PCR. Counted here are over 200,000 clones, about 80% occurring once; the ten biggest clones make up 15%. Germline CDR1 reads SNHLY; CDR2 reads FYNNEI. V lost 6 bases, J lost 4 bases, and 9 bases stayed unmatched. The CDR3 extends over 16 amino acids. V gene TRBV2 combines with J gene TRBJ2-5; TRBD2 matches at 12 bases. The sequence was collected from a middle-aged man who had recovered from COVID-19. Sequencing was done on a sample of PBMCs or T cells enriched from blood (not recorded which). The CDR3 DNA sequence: TGTGCCAGCAGGTCCTTACTAGCGGGAGGTGCAGAGACCCAGTACTTC. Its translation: CASRSLLAGGAETQYF.